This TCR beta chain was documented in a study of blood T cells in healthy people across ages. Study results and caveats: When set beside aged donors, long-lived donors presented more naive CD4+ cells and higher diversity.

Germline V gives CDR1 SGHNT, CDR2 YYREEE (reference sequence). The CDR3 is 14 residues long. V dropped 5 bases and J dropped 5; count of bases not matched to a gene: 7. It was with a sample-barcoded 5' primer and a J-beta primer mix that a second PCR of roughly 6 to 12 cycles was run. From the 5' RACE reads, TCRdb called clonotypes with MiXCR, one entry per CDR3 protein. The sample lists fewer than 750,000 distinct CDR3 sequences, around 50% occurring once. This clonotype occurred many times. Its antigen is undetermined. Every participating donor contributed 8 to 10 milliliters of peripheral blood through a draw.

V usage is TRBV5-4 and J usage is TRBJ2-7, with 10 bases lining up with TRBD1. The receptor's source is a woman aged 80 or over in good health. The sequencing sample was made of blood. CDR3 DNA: TGTGCCAGCAGACTTGGACAGGGGGAAAACGAGCAGTACTTC. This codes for CASRLGQGENEQYF.